The present T cell receptor beta chain was sequenced within a study of identical twins (dated by TCRdb to between 2015 and 2016). With regard to the full study: To test whether fetal clonotypes persist, the study used deep sequencing on TCR alpha and beta repertoires from monozygotic twins, unrelated adults of various ages, and cord blood. To rule out contamination, replicate twin experiments were performed at different times with different library preparation protocols. The research as a whole found: Invariant T cells such as MAIT and iNKT could partly confound zero-insertion analyses, although diverse VJ usage argued against such confounding for most clonotypes. Compared with coincidental sharing between unrelated individuals, out-of-frame TCR alpha sequences shared between twins showed an excess of sequences with low generation probability. Recombination models systematically underestimated out-of-frame TCR alpha sharing in monozygotic twins but agreed with sharing between unrelated individuals. Because the same donors could not be followed over many years, the conclusions depended on cross-sectional statistical analysis. A weaker excess of twin sharing was found in beta out-of-frame sequences because the signal-to-noise ratio was lowered by fewer shared sequences. Abundant cord blood beta clonotypes carried fewer insertions; young adult naive repertoires showed a weaker similar trend, while memory repertoires showed none.

The library was obtained by 5' RACE. The sequencer was an Illumina HiSeq 2000. A universal primer binding site was added through template switching, and the final cDNA carried a unique molecular identifier so that TCR cDNA molecules could be counted accurately. Specific primers in the conserved constant-segment region were used to synthesize first-strand cDNA for the TCR alpha and beta chains. Each cDNA library was double barcoded, with a SMART-Mk sample barcode plus Illumina barcodes, to control for contamination. TruSeq adapter sequences and Illumina sample barcodes were added in two successive PCR steps. The TCR alpha and beta cDNA libraries were sequenced on the Illumina HiSeq platform using custom primers. Per the authors' processing: Raw reads were processed with MiGEC to extract unique molecular identifiers, and MiXCR was used to determine CDR3 positions. For each individual, recombination models were inferred using an EM algorithm with the repgenHMM and IGoR tools. The tcR package in R was used for shared clonotype analysis, with sharing normalized by the product of cloneset sizes. To study raw recombination free of thymic and clonal selection effects, out-of-frame nonproductive sequences were analyzed. TCRdb reprocessed the public reads (quality trimming at Q25 with fastp, clone calling with MiXCR) and kept in-frame beta chains. Rows merge per CDR3 protein into single entries with the most common DNA and genes. V and J calls and clone size were set by TCRdb, not the authors. This sample gives some 240,000 distinct CDR3 sequences in total; about 10% of them show up just once. The biggest ten clones account for about 9% of the sample.

Every donor was a healthy Caucasian. Using Miltenyi CD45RO+ enrichment and human naive T-cell isolation kits, memory (CD45RO+) and naive T cells were isolated from PBMC. This clonotype has a count of ten or more. The antigen it binds to is not known. No base quality values were provided; no much bigger clone lies one nucleotide off. Taken from cysteine to phenylalanine, the CDR3 has 16 residues. This entry keeps only the CDR3 DNA: 48 bases, framed from base 1. The germline V end is reduced by 5 bases and the J end by 9 bases; junction bases left unmatched: 12. Material for sequencing was memory T cells sorted from blood. Explained via the paper, the cell subset or site label denotes: CD45RO+ enriched T cells. The TCR comes from a man aged 50 to 60 in good health. Here the chain combines TRBV12-3 or TRBV12-4 and TRBJ2-1, with 11 bases in between that match TRBD2. The bases read TGTGCCAGCAGTCCGGGACTAGCGGACCTCCGGGGTGAGCAGTTCTTC. It is translated as CASSPGLADLRGEQFF.